These 30 T cell receptor beta chains share one sample of origin, sequenced in a study of cytomegalovirus exposure and HLA in healthy donors. PCR primers comprised 60 Vbeta and 13 Jbeta primers. Here immunoSEQ multiplex PCR was the method, and the copy in TCRdb shows in-frame clones only, minus some. The sample has roughly 130,000 clones, about 80% seen once. The material sequenced was PBMCs. Receptors originate from a male donor in good health and CMV-seronegative.

The chain is built from TRBV15 and TRBJ2-5, with no clear D. V dropped 0 bases and J dropped 1 base, with 9 bases sitting between them. Germline V gene data show CDR1 as LNHNV and CDR2 as YYDKDF (reference sequence). This CDR3 spans 15 amino acids. CDR3 sequence (DNA): TGTGCCACCAGCAGAGATCCGAACAGCCAAGAGACCCAGTACTTC. Residues: CATSRDPNSQETQYF. Full variable domain (remainder filled in from reference TRBV15 and TRBJ2-5): DAMVIQNPRYQVTQFGKPVTLSCSQTLNHNVMYWYQQKSSQAPKLLFHYYDKDFNNEADTPDNFQSRRPNTSFCFLDIRSPGLGDTAMYLCATSRDPNSQETQYFGPGTRLLVL.

V and J are TRBV2 and TRBJ1-1; D not resolved. The CDR3 has 13 amino acids. CDR1 and CDR2 from the germline V gene are SNHLY and FYNNEI. Trimming left V 6 bases short and J 1 base short, with 9 bases between. The CDR3 protein is CASRSTANTEAFF. For the CDR3, the DNA is TGTGCCAGCAGATCAACAGCGAACACTGAAGCTTTCTTT. The full variable domain, its missing parts supplied by reference TRBV2 and TRBJ1-1, is EPEVTQTPSHQVTQMGQEVILRCVPISNHLYFYWYRQILGQKVEFLVSFYNNEISEKSEIFDDQFSVERPDGSNFTLKIRSTKLEDSAMYFCASRSTANTEAFFGQGTRLTVV.

The chain employs TRBV9 and TRBJ2-7, with a possible D match to TRBD1 (5 bases). The germline V and J ends were trimmed by 2 bases and 0 bases, with 15 bases remaining between them. The CDR3 has 16 residues. Per germline, CDR1 SGDLS and CDR2 YYNGEE. As DNA, the CDR3 is TGTGCCAGCAGCGTCAGTCCTCCGGACAACTCCTACGAGCAGTACTTC. It codes for CASSVSPPDNSYEQYF. The variable domain in full, with the rest retrieved from reference TRBV9 and TRBJ2-7, is DSGVTQTPKHLITATGQRVTLRCSPRSGDLSVYWYQQSLDQGLQFLIQYYNGEERAKGNILERFSAQQFPDLHSELNLSSLELGDSALYFCASSVSPPDNSYEQYFGPGTRLTVT.

The V and J genes are TRBV21-1 and TRBJ1-4. TRBV21-1 is noted as a pseudogene. This CDR3 has 14 amino acids. CDR3 nucleotides: TGTGCCAGCAGCAAAGGGGAGGGAGGAGAAAAACTGTTTTTT. Its translation is CASSKGEGGEKLFF.

The genes are TRBV7-2 and TRBJ1-2; possible D gene TRBD1, 6 bases. Trimming removed 3 bases from V and 8 bases from J, with 10 bases in between. There are 12 residues in the CDR3. Germline CDR1 reads SGHTA; CDR2 reads FQGNSA. CDR3 nucleotide sequence: TGTGCCAGCAGCTTCGACAGGTTCGGCTACACCTTC. Protein product: CASSFDRFGYTF.

The J gene is TRBJ2-1, the V gene TRBV12-5; D is possibly TRBD2 (7 bases). The CDR3 is made up of 18 amino acids. Germline CDR1 and CDR2: LGHNT and FRNRAP. V lost 0 bases to trimming and J lost 4 bases, with 19 bases between them. The CDR3 sequence: CASGLVQGGASPYNEQFF. Written as DNA, the CDR3 is TGTGCTAGTGGTTTGGTACAAGGGGGGGCGTCCCCTTACAATGAGCAGTTCTTC. The full variable domain, with the rest looked up from reference TRBV12-5 and TRBJ2-1, is DARVTQTPRHKVTEMGQEVTMRCQPILGHNTVFWYRQTMMQGLELLAYFRNRAPLDDSGMPKDRFSAEMPDATLATLKIQPSEPRDSAVYFCASGLVQGGASPYNEQFFGPGTRLTVL.

The chain uses TRBV6-1 and TRBJ2-5, with 8 nucleotides matching TRBD2. The CDR3 covers 15 residues. Germline lookup yields CDR1 MNHNS and CDR2 SASEGT. The trim removed 6 bases at V and 5 bases at J, leaving 11 bases unmatched. CDR3 DNA: TGTGCCAGCAGCCTTCCCCCCTTAGCGGGGGAGACCCAGTACTTC. Protein product: CASSLPPLAGETQYF.

The chain recombines TRBV18 with TRBJ2-7, with 11 bases lining up with TRBD1. This CDR3 is built from 15 residues. V lost 4 bases, J lost 3 bases, and 5 bases stayed unmatched. Germline lookup yields CDR1 KGHSH and CDR2 LQKENI. CDR3: CASSRTGTGGYEQYF. As DNA, the CDR3 is TGTGCCAGCTCACGAACCGGGACAGGGGGCTACGAGCAGTACTTC.

About this clone itself: Mismatch with germline at one junction end may stem from a read error. This rearrangement joins TRBV30 to TRBJ1-2; D gene unclear. Looked up from germline, CDR1 is GTSNPN and CDR2 is SVGIG (reference sequence). The CDR3 contains 13 residues. The CDR3 protein is CAWSVLAEGRRYF. CDR3 nucleotide sequence: TGTGCCTGGAGTGTACTAGCCGAAGGGCGGAGGTACTTC.

This clone showed up just once. This sample also contains other DNA sequences that code for the same CDR3. The J gene is TRBJ2-7, the V gene TRBV20-1; the D gene is possibly TRBD2 (6 bases). CDR1 is DFQATT, CDR2 SNEGSKA, per germline (reference sequence). Trimming stripped 6 bases from V and 2 bases from J, with 8 bases between. The CDR3 extends over 11 amino acids. The CDR3 here is CSAGLTYEQYF. The CDR3 nucleotides are TGCAGTGCAGGACTAACCTACGAGCAGTACTTC.

This clone was observed once. The DNA for the CDR3 is TGTGCCAGCAGCGTAGAGGCGGGAACAGATACGCAGTATTTT. This encodes CASSVEAGTDTQYF. This sequence joins TRBV9 and TRBJ2-3; D perhaps matches TRBD2 (6 bases). Germline V gene sequence: CDR1 SGDLS, CDR2 YYNGEE. Trimming stripped 0 bases from V and 3 bases from J, with 8 bases between. This CDR3 is built from 14 residues. Based on the CDR3 plus reference TRBV9 and TRBJ2-3, the full variable domain is DSGVTQTPKHLITATGQRVTLRCSPRSGDLSVYWYQQSLDQGLQFLIQYYNGEERAKGNILERFSAQQFPDLHSELNLSSLELGDSALYFCASSVEAGTDTQYFGPGTRLTVL.

The V call is TRBV7-2, the J call TRBJ2-5, with 13 nucleotides matching TRBD2. The V segment lost 3 bases and the J segment 2 bases; nucleotides outside the gene matches: 3. Germline V gives CDR1 SGHTA, CDR2 FQGNSA. The CDR3 is 16 residues long. The CDR3 DNA reads as TGTGCCAGCAGCTTGGGACTAGCGGGGCGACAAGAGACCCAGTACTTC. Translation: CASSLGLAGRQETQYF. Full variable domain (outside the CDR3, taken from reference TRBV7-2 and TRBJ2-5): GAGVSQSPSNKVTEKGKDVELRCDPISGHTALYWYRQSLGQGLEFLIYFQGNSAPDKSGLPSDRFSAERTGGSVSTLTIQRTQQEDSAVYLCASSLGLAGRQETQYFGPGTRLLVL.

The chain uses TRBV11-3 and TRBJ2-5, with TRBD2 identical over 7 bases. The CDR3 length is 12 residues. J was trimmed by 5 bases and V by 7 bases; bases with no gene match: 4. In germline, CDR1 is SGHNT, CDR2 YENEEA. The CDR3 loop is CASKGGEETQYF. The CDR3 DNA follows: TGTGCCAGCAAGGGAGGGGAGGAGACCCAGTACTTC.

The chain recombines TRBV2 with TRBJ2-4, with D uncertain. V lost 6 bases and J lost 12, with 12 bases in between. Germline CDR1 reads SNHLY; CDR2 reads FYNNEI. The CDR3 covers 11 residues. The CDR3 region is CASRIITSQYF. The CDR3 DNA sequence: TGTGCCAGCAGAATTATAACCAGTCAGTACTTC.

The chain uses TRBV5-4 and TRBJ2-1, with D tentatively TRBD1 (6 bases). Trimming took 4 bases from V and 4 from J, leaving 12 bases between them. This CDR3 has 14 residues. Germline CDR1 is SGHNT and CDR2 is YYREEE (reference sequence). CDR3 nucleotides: TGTGCCAGCAGCCCAGAGACAGGATACAATGAGCAGTTCTTC. Amino acid sequence: CASSPETGYNEQFF.

The chain has TRBV7-8 and TRBJ2-2, with TRBD1 matching 10 bases. Germline trimming cut 5 bases from V and 3 bases from J; bases unmatched to any gene: 6. CDR1 and CDR2 (germline): SGHVS, FQNEAQ. This CDR3 spans 16 amino acids. CDR3: CASSTGQGVHTGELFF. The DNA for the CDR3 is TGTGCCAGCAGCACCGGACAGGGGGTGCACACCGGGGAGCTGTTTTTT.

The chain carries TRBV29-1 and TRBJ2-1; TRBD2 matches at 7 bases. The germline V gene has CDR1 SQVTM and CDR2 ANQGSEA. The CDR3 is 15 amino acids. The junction had 17 bases not matched to a gene; V was cut back by 8 bases and J by 7 bases. The CDR3 DNA reads as TGCAGCATCGGGAGTTGGGAGGGACTTAGTAATGAGCAGTTCTTC. It translates to CSIGSWEGLSNEQFF.

V and J are TRBV21-1 and TRBJ1-5; TRBD1, the table's D call, was not compared with the DNA. TRBV21-1 is tagged as a pseudogene. This CDR3 contains 15 residues. Here the CDR3 DNA reads TGTGCCACTATTTACAGAACCAAACGCAATCAGCCCCAGCATTTT. It codes for CATIYRTKRNQPQHF.

The chain employs TRBV5-1 and TRBJ1-1; D is unresolved. The V and J ends lost 1 base and 7 bases respectively, with 11 bases between them. Germline CDR1 is SGHRS and CDR2 is YFSETQ. CDR3 length: 13 amino acids. The CDR3 reads CASSLSGGGEAFF. Here the CDR3 DNA reads TGCGCCAGCAGCTTGAGCGGAGGCGGTGAAGCTTTCTTT.

The J gene is TRBJ2-6, the V gene TRBV30; D possibly corresponds to TRBD1 (6 bases). Germline loops: CDR1 GTSNPN, CDR2 SVGIG (reference sequence). The CDR3 covers 18 residues. V was trimmed by 1 base and J by 1 base, leaving 17 bases between them. The CDR3 bases are TGTGCCTGGAGTGCCCTCGTGGCAGGGGTTTCTGGGGCCAACGTCCTGACTTTC. Translation gives CAWSALVAGVSGANVLTF. Supplemented by reference TRBV30 and TRBJ2-6, the full variable domain reads SQTIHQWPATLVQPVGSPLSLECTVEGTSNPNLYWYRQAAGRGLQLLFYSVGIGQISSEVPQNLSASRPQDRQFILSSKKLLLSDSGFYLCAWSALVAGVSGANVLTFGAGSRLTVL.

The V gene is TRBV2, the J gene TRBJ1-6; D call uncertain. The CDR3 consists of 13 residues. CDR1 is SNHLY, CDR2 FYNNEI, per germline. V was trimmed by 3 bases and J by 13 bases, leaving 13 bases between them. The DNA of the CDR3 is TGTGCCAGCAGTGATGAGAGGGATCAGCCCCTCCACTTT. As protein: CASSDERDQPLHF.

The chain employs TRBV27 and TRBJ2-5, with D possibly matching TRBD1 (8 bases). The germline gives CDR1 MNHEY, CDR2 SMNVEV (reference sequence). The V and J ends lost 4 bases and 5 bases respectively, with 17 bases between them. CDR3 length equals 15 residues. In DNA, the CDR3 is TGTGCCAGCAGTTCATGGACTAGGACAGGGGAGACCCAGTACTTC. Translation gives CASSSWTRTGETQYF.

This chain joins TRBV10-2 and TRBJ2-7; D remains ambiguous. Germline CDR1 WSHSY, CDR2 SAAADI. The germline V and J ends were trimmed by 7 bases and 0 bases, with 13 bases remaining between them. CDR3 size: 14 residues. CDR3 sequence reads: CASTTPSTSYEQYF. Here the CDR3 DNA reads TGCGCCAGCACCACACCCTCAACCTCCTACGAGCAGTACTTC.

This chain links TRBV9 with TRBJ2-3; 7 bases are a match to TRBD1. This CDR3 is 14 amino acids long. Germline CDR1 reads SGDLS; CDR2 reads YYNGEE. V dropped 0 bases and J dropped 4; count of bases not matched to a gene: 2. The CDR3: CASSVVTGADTQYF. The CDR3 DNA reads TGTGCCAGCAGCGTAGTCACAGGGGCAGATACGCAGTATTTT.

The chain combines TRBV9 with TRBJ2-1, with 13 bases lining up with TRBD2. The CDR3 runs to 16 residues. With V trimmed by 3 bases and J by 7 bases, 7 bases remained unmatched. The germline V gene has CDR1 SGDLS and CDR2 YYNGEE. The CDR3 coding sequence is TGTGCCAGCAGCGACGGACTAGCGGGGGCTAGAAATGAGCAGTTCTTC. Its translation is CASSDGLAGARNEQFF.

The chain recombines TRBV7-8 with TRBJ1-5; a weak D match, TRBD1 (6 bases). Trimming stripped 5 bases from V and 6 bases from J, with 17 bases between. This CDR3 spans 15 amino acids. Germline CDR1 is SGHVS and CDR2 is FQNEAQ. CDR3 in DNA: TGTGCCAGCAGCCAGGGGAGGGGGAGGGTTCAGCCCCAGCATTTT. Protein: CASSQGRGRVQPQHF.

The rearrangement uses TRBV5-6 and TRBJ2-1, with D possibly TRBD2 on 6 matching bases. Trimming took 4 bases from V and 2 from J, leaving 10 bases between them. The germline V gene has CDR1 SGHDT and CDR2 YYEEEE. The CDR3 has 14 amino acids. The CDR3 sequence is CASSLRGPYNEQFF. The CDR3 DNA sequence: TGTGCCAGCAGCCTGCGGGGTCCCTACAATGAGCAGTTCTTC.

This clone was seen more than once but under ten times. This rearrangement joins TRBV11-1 to TRBJ2-3; perhaps TRBD1 as D (5 bases). CDR1 SGHAT and CDR2 FQDESV come from the germline V gene (reference sequence). Between the trimmed V and J ends, which lost 0 bases and 4 bases, there was a span of 8 bases. The CDR3 extends over 14 amino acids. The chain's CDR3 is CASSLAGPADTQYF. The CDR3 DNA is TGTGCCAGCAGCTTAGCGGGGCCGGCAGATACGCAGTATTTT.

The V call is TRBV25-1, the J call TRBJ2-3; 12 positions agree with TRBD2. CDR3 length: 17 residues. The germline V gene encodes CDR1 MGHDK and CDR2 SYGVNS. The V and J ends lost 8 bases and 5 bases, in that order; junction bases with no gene match: 14. The CDR3 sequence: CASSTPLLAGGGDTQYF. The DNA of the CDR3 is TGTGCCAGCTCTACGCCCCTACTAGCGGGAGGAGGAGATACGCAGTATTTT.

The DNA of the CDR3 is TGTGCCAGCAGTGAAGGGATTCTAGCGGGGGGTTACACAGATACGCAGTATTTT. Residues: CASSEGILAGGYTDTQYF. The chain joins TRBV6-1 to TRBJ2-3, with 11 bases that match TRBD2. The CDR3 is made up of 18 amino acids. CDR1 is MNHNS, CDR2 SASEGT, per germline. Trimming removed 1 base from V and 2 bases from J; junction bases left unmatched: 8.